This T cell receptor (beta chain) was recorded in a study of control samples from healthy donors and cancer patients. About this clone: Other DNA sequences in the same sample also yield this CDR3.

Measured with immunoSEQ multiplex PCR; TCRdb has only the in-frame clones, and not every one. This sample has some 160,000 clones, with about nine tenths found just once. The CDR3 runs to 14 residues. V was trimmed by 1 base and J by 3 bases, leaving 3 bases between them. CDR1 KGHDR and CDR2 SFDVKD come from the germline V gene. The J gene is TRBJ2-6, the V gene TRBV24-1, with D unresolved. The clonotype comes from a man aged 30-40 years in good health. The sequenced material came from blood. CDR3 sequence (DNA): TGTGCCACCAGTGATTTCGGTGGGGCCAACGTCCTGACTTTC. Translating gives CATSDFGGANVLTF.